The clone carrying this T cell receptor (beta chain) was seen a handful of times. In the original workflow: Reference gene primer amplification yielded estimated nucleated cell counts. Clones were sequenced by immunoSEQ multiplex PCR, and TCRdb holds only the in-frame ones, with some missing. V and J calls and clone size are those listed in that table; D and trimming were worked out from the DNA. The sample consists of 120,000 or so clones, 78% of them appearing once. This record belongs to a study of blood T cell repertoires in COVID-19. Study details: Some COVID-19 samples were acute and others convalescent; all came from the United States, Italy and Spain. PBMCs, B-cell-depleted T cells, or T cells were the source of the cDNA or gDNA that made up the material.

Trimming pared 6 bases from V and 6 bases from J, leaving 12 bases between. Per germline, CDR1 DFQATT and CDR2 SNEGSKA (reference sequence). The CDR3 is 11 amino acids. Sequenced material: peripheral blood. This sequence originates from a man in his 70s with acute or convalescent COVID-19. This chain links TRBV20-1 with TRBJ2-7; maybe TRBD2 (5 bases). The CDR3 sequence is CSAAGRGEQYF. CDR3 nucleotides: TGCAGTGCGGCGGGCCGTGGCGAGCAGTACTTC.